These 10 T cell receptor beta chains came from one sample sequenced in a study of CD8 T cells in ankylosing spondylitis. A single record per CDR3 protein comes from TCRdb applying MiXCR to the 5' RACE reads. This sample has some 240,000 distinct CDR3 sequences; over 15% occur once, and the top ten carry less than 35%. The sequenced sample consisted of blood, either unsorted or a sorted T cell fraction (not recorded which). The receptors here all came from a male donor with ankylosing spondylitis or in good health (not recorded which).

The V and J genes are TRBV6-5 and TRBJ1-4; no reliable D call. The CDR3 totals 15 residues. Germline CDR1 is MNHEY and CDR2 is SVGAGI. The V end was cut by 5 bases, the J end by 5 bases, with 15 bases between. The CDR3 loop reads CASSLRTEVNEKLFF. The CDR3 bases are TGTGCCAGCAGTCTACGGACGGAAGTAAATGAAAAACTGTTTTTT.

This clonotype turned up a few times. This sequence joins TRBV29-1 and TRBJ2-7, with no clear D. This CDR3 has 14 amino acids. Trimming stripped 0 bases from V and 3 bases from J, with 12 bases between. CDR1 is SQVTM and CDR2 is ANQGSEA in the germline V gene. CDR3 nucleotide sequence: TGCAGCGTTGAAGATCGGTCCCCAAACTACGAGCAGTACTTC. This gives the protein CSVEDRSPNYEQYF.

Comment on this clonotype: A clone one base away is much larger, so this may be a read error. V gene TRBV11-2 combines with J gene TRBJ2-7; D not resolved. The CDR3 has 12 amino acids. Trimming cost V 5 bases and J 5 bases, with 10 bases left between them. The germline gives CDR1 SGHAT, CDR2 FQNNGV. The CDR3 here is CASSRMGNEQYF. The DNA of the CDR3 is TGTGCCAGCAGCCGGATGGGAAACGAGCAGTACTTC. The full variable domain, in which reference TRBV11-2 and TRBJ2-7 provide the parts outside the CDR3, is EAGVAQSPRYKIIEKRQSVAFWCNPISGHATLYWYQQILGQGPKLLIQFQNNGVVDDSQLPKDRFSAERLKGVDSTLKIQPAKLEDSAVYLCASSRMGNEQYFGPGTRLTVT.

A few counts support this clonotype. V gene TRBV5-4 combines with J gene TRBJ2-1; tentatively, D is TRBD2 (6 bases). This CDR3 has 14 amino acids. Germline CDR1 and CDR2: SGHNT and YYREEE (reference sequence). Trimming left V 0 bases short and J 9 bases short, with 13 bases between. Written as DNA, the CDR3 is TGTGCCAGCAGCTTGGAGGAGGGTCTGCGTGAGCAGTTCTTC. Protein sequence: CASSLEEGLREQFF.

The rearrangement joins TRBV4-3 to TRBJ2-2; D uncertain. CDR3 length: 15 amino acids. Trimming removed 2 bases at V and 3 bases at J, with 10 bases between. Looked up from germline, CDR1 is LGHNA and CDR2 is YSLEER. For the CDR3, the DNA is TGCGCCAGCAGCCAATTAGGGAAGCACACCGGGGAGCTGTTTTTT. Its protein product is CASSQLGKHTGELFF.

This clonotype has a count of ten or more. The CDR3 DNA sequence: TGTGCCAGCAGGGCCGGGACTACTTACAATGAGCAGTTCTTC. Its protein product is CASRAGTTYNEQFF. This sequence joins TRBV7-8 and TRBJ2-1; 7 positions match TRBD2. V lost 6 bases, J lost 4 bases, and 6 bases stayed unmatched. In germline, CDR1 is SGHVS, CDR2 FQNEAQ. The CDR3 is 14 amino acids.

The V call is TRBV4-3, the J call TRBJ2-3; 8 positions match TRBD2. The germline V gene encodes CDR1 LGHNA and CDR2 YSLEER. The ends lost 0 bases at V and 3 bases at J; junction bases unmatched: 8. The CDR3 loop spans 17 amino acids. The CDR3 region is CASSQDLWLAGTDTQYF. The CDR3 nucleotides are TGCGCCAGCAGCCAAGATCTTTGGTTAGCGGGAACAGATACGCAGTATTTT.

This clonotype was observed a few times. The chain joins TRBV28 to TRBJ1-1; 7 bases map to TRBD1. CDR1 and CDR2 from the germline V gene are MDHEN and SYDVKM. The CDR3 spans 13 residues. V was pared by 3 bases and J by 5 bases, with 3 bases of the junction left unmatched. CDR3 DNA: TGTGCCAGCAGTTTTTCAGGGGGGACTGAAGCTTTCTTT. This codes for CASSFSGGTEAFF. Filled out from reference TRBV28 and TRBJ1-1, the complete variable domain reads DVKVTQSSRYLVKRTGEKVFLECVQDMDHENMFWYRQDPGLGLRLIYFSYDVKMKEKGDIPEGYSVSREKKERFSLILESASTNQTSMYLCASSFSGGTEAFFGQGTRLTVV.

This clonotype was picked up a small number of times. The rearrangement links TRBV6-1 to TRBJ2-7; no reliable D call. This CDR3 spans 16 amino acids. Germline loops: CDR1 MNHNS, CDR2 SASEGT. Trimming shortened V by 1 base and J by 3 bases, and 16 bases separated the two germline ends. CDR3 nucleotides: TGTGCCAGCAGTGAAGGAGTAGCCTATCCCCTCTACGAGCAGTACTTC. It yields the protein CASSEGVAYPLYEQYF.

This clonotype has only one observation. This may arise from a read error, as a much more abundant clone is one base away. The V gene is TRBV7-9, the J gene TRBJ1-1; possible D gene TRBD1, 5 bases. V shed 5 bases and J shed 8 bases, with 9 bases lying between them. Germline V gives CDR1 SEHNR, CDR2 FQNEAQ (reference sequence). This CDR3 has 11 residues. CDR3 protein: CASSMGREAFF. CDR3 bases: TGTGCCAGCAGCATGGGACGGGAAGCTTTCTTT.